This T cell receptor beta chain was sequenced in a study of blood T cells in healthy people across ages. Overall study context: For every two T cells, template switching captured about one barcoded beta molecule.

Germline V gives CDR1 SGHTA, CDR2 FQGNSA. V lost 5 bases and J 8 bases, leaving 15 bases between the germline ends. CDR3 size: 13 residues. Next came a second PCR, run for about 6 to 12 cycles, which used a sample-barcoded 5' primer along with a J-beta primer mix. The template-switch adaptor was a 5' adaptor with 12 random nucleotides. It tagged each cDNA molecule. Each single sample gave us at least 3 million CDR3-containing paired-end reads. TCRdb fed the 5' RACE reads into MiXCR, producing one record per CDR3 protein. The table includes over 950,000 distinct CDR3 sequences, about 51% detected once. Per individual sample, total RNA of at least 5.5 micrograms was extracted.

This clonotype was sampled from a woman aged 60 to 75 in good health. Specimen: blood. The chain combines TRBV7-2 with TRBJ1-2, with D tentatively TRBD1 (6 bases). The CDR3 protein is CASSNDRPIGYTF. CDR3 in DNA: TGTGCCAGCAGCAACGACAGGCCCATCGGCTACACCTTC.